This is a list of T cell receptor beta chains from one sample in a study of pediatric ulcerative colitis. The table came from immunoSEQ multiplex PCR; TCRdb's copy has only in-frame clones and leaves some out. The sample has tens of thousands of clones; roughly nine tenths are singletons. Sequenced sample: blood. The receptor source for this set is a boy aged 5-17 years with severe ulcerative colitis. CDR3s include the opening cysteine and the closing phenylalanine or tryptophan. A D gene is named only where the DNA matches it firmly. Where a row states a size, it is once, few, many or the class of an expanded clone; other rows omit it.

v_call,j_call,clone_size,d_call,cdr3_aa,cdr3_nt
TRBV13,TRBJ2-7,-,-,CASSLARGEFYEQYF,TGTGCCAGCAGCTTAGCCAGGGGGGAATTCTACGAGCAGTACTTC
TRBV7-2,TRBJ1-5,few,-,CASSSGLGGAVEPQHF,TGTGCCAGCAGCTCCGGATTAGGCGGGGCCGTGGAGCCCCAGCATTTT
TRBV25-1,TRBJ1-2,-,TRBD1,CASSQGDYGYTF,TGTGCCAGCAGCCAGGGGGACTATGGCTACACCTTC
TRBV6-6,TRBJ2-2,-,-,CASVPGMGTGELFF,TGTGCCAGCGTCCCAGGGATGGGCACCGGGGAGCTGTTTTTT
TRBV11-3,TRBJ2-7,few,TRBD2,CASSSPLAGERSDEQYF,TGTGCCAGCAGCTCCCCCCTAGCGGGAGAAAGGTCTGACGAGCAGTACTTC
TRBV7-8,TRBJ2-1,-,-,CASSDNNEQFF,TGTGCCAGCAGCGACAACAATGAGCAGTTCTTC
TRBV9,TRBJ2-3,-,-,CASSPHRMRSTDTQYF,TGTGCCAGCAGCCCCCATCGAATGAGAAGCACAGATACGCAGTATTTT
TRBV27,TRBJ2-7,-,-,CASSLATGYEQYF,TGTGCCAGCAGTTTGGCGACAGGATACGAGCAGTACTTC
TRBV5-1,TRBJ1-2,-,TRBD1,CASSLEGQGYGYTF,TGCGCCAGCAGCTTGGAAGGACAGGGCTATGGCTACACCTTC
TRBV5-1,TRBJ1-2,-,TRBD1,CASSLGQGEDGYTF,TGCGCCAGCAGCCTGGGACAGGGGGAAGATGGCTACACCTTC
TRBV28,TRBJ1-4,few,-,CASMHNQGKLFF,TGTGCCAGCATGCACAATCAGGGAAAACTGTTTTTT
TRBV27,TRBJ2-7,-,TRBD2,CASSLSGGRAPEQYF,TGTGCCAGCAGTTTATCGGGCGGGAGGGCCCCCGAGCAGTACTTC
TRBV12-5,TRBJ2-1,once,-,CASGLRSEQFF,TGTGCTAGTGGACTCCGTAGTGAGCAGTTCTTC
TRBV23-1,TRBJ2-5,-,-,CASKSETQYF,TGCGCCAGCAAATCGGAGACCCAGTACTTC
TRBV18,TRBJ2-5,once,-,CASSLSPRQETQYF,TGTGCCAGCTCACTATCACCGCGCCAAGAGACCCAGTACTTC
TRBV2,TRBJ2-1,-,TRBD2,CASRRPALASGSSNEQFF,TGTGCCAGCAGACGCCCCGCCTTGGCTAGCGGGAGTTCTAATGAGCAGTTCTTC